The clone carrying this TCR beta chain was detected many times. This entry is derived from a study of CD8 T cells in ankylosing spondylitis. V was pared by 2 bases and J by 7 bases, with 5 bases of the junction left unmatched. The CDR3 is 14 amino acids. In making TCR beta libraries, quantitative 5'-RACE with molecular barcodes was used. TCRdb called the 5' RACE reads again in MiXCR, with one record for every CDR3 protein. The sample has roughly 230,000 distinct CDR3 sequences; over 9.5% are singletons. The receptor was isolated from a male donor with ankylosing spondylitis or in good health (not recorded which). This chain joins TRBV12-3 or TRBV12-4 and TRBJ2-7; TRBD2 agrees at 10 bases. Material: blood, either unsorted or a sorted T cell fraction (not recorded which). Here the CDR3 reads CASSLTAGGVEQYF. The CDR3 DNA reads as TGTGCCAGCAGTTTAACAGCGGGGGGGGTTGAGCAGTACTTC.